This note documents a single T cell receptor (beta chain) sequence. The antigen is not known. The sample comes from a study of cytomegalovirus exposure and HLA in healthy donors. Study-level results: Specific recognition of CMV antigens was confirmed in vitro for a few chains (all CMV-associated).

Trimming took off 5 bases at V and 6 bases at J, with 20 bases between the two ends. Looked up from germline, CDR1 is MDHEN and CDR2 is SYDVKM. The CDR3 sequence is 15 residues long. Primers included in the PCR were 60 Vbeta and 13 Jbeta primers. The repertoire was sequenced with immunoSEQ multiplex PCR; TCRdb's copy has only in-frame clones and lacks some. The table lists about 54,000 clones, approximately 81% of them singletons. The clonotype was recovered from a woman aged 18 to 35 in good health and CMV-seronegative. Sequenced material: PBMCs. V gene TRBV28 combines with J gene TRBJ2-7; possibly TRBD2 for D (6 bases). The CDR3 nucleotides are TGTGCCAGCAGTCCCCCGGGGGTAGGCCGGCCCGAGCAGTACTTC. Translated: CASSPPGVGRPEQYF.